The T cell receptor delta chain described here comes from a study of Vδ1+ human thymocytes. General study results and limits: TRD repertoires were essentially private, unlike widely shared TRG clonotypes. In the thymus, TRG and TRD repertoires looked highly polyclonal with Gaussian CDR3 lengths.

Between roughly 96% and 99.6% of sorted thymocytes were Vdelta1+. Only a few counts were recorded for this clone. The target antigen is unknown. RNA was extracted from the cells and then reverse transcribed. Multiplex PCR used pooled V-gene forward primers and a constant-region reverse primer to amplify CDR3s. TCRdb ran CATT on the multiplex PCR reads. This repertoire shows fewer than 90,000 delta-chain clones, around 35% found once; its top ten account for roughly 0.25%. Trimming pared 1 base from V and 2 bases from J, leaving 14 bases between. CDR1 and CDR2 (germline): TSWWSYY, QGS. The CDR3 contains 16 residues.

Sequenced sample: Vdelta1+ gamma-delta thymocytes from the thymus. This sample's subset: FACS-sorted CD3+ TCRalphabeta- TCRVdelta1+ TCRVdelta2- thymocytes. This chain uses TRDV1 with TRDJ1, with D possibly TRDD3 on 5 matching bases. The TCR sequence derives from a boy under three years old who had congenital heart surgery. For the CDR3, the DNA is TGTGCTCTTGGGGAACCCGGGGGCCCGGGGACCGATAAACTCATCTTT. Translating gives CALGEPGGPGTDKLIF.